This T cell receptor beta chain comes out of a study of breast tumors, draining lymph nodes, adjacent tissues. MiXCR, applied by TCRdb to the multiplex PCR reads, yields one record per CDR3 protein. The sample has more than 200,000 distinct CDR3 sequences; about 34% are singletons. Study-wide results and caveats: Tumor repertoires ranked between lymph nodes and nontumor tissue in diversity, with V and J gene preferences.

The lymph nodes were axillary draining lymph nodes from breast cancer patients. This clonotype was recorded many times. Its antigen remains unidentified. The specimen sequenced was axillary lymph node tissue. This TCR was sampled from a female donor with breast cancer. Some clones in this sample may be carry-over from other donors' samples.

DNA of the CDR3: TGTGCCAGCAGTCCCGACGTCGCGGGGTTAGGTGAGACCCAGTACTTC. Its protein is CASSPDVAGLGETQYF. V and J are TRBV6-2 or TRBV6-3 and TRBJ2-5; D is perhaps TRBD2 (6 bases). V was trimmed by 5 bases and J by 5 bases, leaving 21 bases between them. The CDR3 is 16 amino acids. In germline, CDR1 is MNHEY, CDR2 SVGEGT.